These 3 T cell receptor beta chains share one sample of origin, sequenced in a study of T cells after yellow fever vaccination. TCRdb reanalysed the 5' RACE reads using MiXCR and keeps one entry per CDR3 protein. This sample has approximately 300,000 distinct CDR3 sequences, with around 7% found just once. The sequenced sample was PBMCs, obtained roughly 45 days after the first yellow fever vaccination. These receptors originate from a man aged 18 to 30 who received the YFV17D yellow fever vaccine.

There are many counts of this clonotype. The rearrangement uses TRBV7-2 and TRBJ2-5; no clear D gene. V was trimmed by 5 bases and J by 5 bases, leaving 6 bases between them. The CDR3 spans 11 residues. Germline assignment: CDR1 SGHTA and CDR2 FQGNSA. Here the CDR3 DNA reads TGTGCCAGCAGCGCTGGGGAGACCCAGTACTTC. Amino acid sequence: CASSAGETQYF.

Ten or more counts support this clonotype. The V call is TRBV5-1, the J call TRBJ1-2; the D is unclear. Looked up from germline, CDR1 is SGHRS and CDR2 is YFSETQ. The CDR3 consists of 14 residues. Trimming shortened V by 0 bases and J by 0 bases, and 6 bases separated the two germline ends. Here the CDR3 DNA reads TGCGCCAGCAGCTTGGAGAGCCCTAACTATGGCTACACCTTC. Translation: CASSLESPNYGYTF.

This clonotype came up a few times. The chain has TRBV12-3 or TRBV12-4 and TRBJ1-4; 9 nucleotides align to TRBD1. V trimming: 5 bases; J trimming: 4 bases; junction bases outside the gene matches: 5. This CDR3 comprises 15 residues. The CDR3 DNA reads TGTGCCAGCAGTCACCAGACAGGGGGTAATGAAAAACTGTTTTTT. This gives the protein CASSHQTGGNEKLFF.